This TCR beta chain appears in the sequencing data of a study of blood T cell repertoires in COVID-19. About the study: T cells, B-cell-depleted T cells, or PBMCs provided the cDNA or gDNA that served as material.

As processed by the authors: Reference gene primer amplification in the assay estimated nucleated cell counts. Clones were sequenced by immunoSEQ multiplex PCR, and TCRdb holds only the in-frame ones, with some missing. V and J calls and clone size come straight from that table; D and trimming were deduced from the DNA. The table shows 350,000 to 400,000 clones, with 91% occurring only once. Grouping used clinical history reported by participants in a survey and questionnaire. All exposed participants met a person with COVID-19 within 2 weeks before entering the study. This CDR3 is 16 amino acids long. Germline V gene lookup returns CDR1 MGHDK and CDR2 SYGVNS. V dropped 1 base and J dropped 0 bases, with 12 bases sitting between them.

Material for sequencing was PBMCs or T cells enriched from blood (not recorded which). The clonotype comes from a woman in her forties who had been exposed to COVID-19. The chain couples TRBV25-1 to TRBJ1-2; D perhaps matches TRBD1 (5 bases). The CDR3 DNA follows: TGTGCCAGCAGTGAATCCCAGGGCTCGCCTAACTATGGCTACACCTTC. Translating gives CASSESQGSPNYGYTF.